This entry lists 17 T cell receptor beta chains sequenced from one sample in a study of CD8 T cells in Susac syndrome. Random hexamers were used to reverse transcribe an amount of about 0.45 to 1 ug RNA. From the immunoSEQ multiplex PCR reads, TCRdb called clonotypes with MiXCR, one entry per CDR3 protein. The sample holds more than 200,000 distinct CDR3 sequences, about 95% seen once. The specimen sequenced was CD4+ T cells from PBMCs. Source of these receptors: a human donor with Susac syndrome.

This chain connects TRBV28 to TRBJ1-5; D call uncertain. V was cut by 4 bases and J by 5 bases, with 0 bases left in between. The CDR3 sequence is 10 residues long. Germline CDR1 reads MDHEN; CDR2 reads SYDVKM. In nucleotides, the CDR3 is TGTGCCAGCAGTTATCAGCCCCAGCATTTT. Translating gives CASSYQPQHF.

The chain employs TRBV28 and TRBJ2-1, with D perhaps TRBD1 or TRBD2 (6 bases each). CDR3 length: 16 residues. Deletions cut 6 bases from V and 4 bases from J, with 19 bases between. Germline V CDR1 and CDR2: MDHEN, SYDVKM. This CDR3 is CASSTFDGGPYNEQFF. The CDR3 DNA follows: TGTGCCAGCAGCACGTTTGACGGGGGCCCATACAATGAGCAGTTCTTC.

The V call is TRBV11-2, the J call TRBJ2-2, with 9 bases aligning to TRBD1. CDR3 length: 15 residues. The J segment lost 6 bases and the V segment lost 3 bases, leaving 5 bases of the junction unmatched. The germline gives CDR1 SGHAT, CDR2 FQNNGV. CDR3 bases: TGTGCCAGCAGCTTGGGGACAGGGAAGGCCGGGGAGCTGTTTTTT. This sequence encodes CASSLGTGKAGELFF.

The rearrangement uses TRBV20-1 and TRBJ2-5, with TRBD2 matching over 7 bases. This CDR3 is built from 14 residues. The germline V gene has CDR1 DFQATT and CDR2 SNEGSKA (reference sequence). J lost 5 bases, V lost 3 bases, and 9 bases had no gene match. This CDR3 reads CSASAPLAEETQYF. CDR3 coding DNA: TGCAGTGCTAGTGCCCCTCTAGCGGAGGAGACCCAGTACTTC.

Only one count was recorded for this clonotype. The chain couples TRBV20-1 to TRBJ2-3, with 9 nucleotides matching TRBD1. CDR1 DFQATT and CDR2 SNEGSKA come from the germline V gene (reference sequence). V gave up 2 bases and J gave up 6 bases; unmatched junction bases: 3. The CDR3 is 13 residues long. This CDR3 is CSARRTGGDTQYF. In DNA form, the CDR3 reads TGCAGTGCTAGACGAACAGGGGGCGATACGCAGTATTTT.

This rearrangement joins TRBV27 to TRBJ2-4; unclear D gene. CDR1 is MNHEY and CDR2 is SMNVEV in the germline V gene (reference sequence). V lost 4 bases and J 0 bases, leaving 13 bases between the germline ends. This CDR3 has 16 amino acids. The CDR3 nucleotides are TGTGCCAGCAGTTCTGGCCTTAACGTAGCCAAAAACATTCAGTACTTC. Translated: CASSSGLNVAKNIQYF.

The rearrangement uses TRBV28 and TRBJ1-2, with D possibly TRBD1 on 5 matching bases. Germline CDR1 and CDR2: MDHEN and SYDVKM. This CDR3 is 14 amino acids long. Trimming removed 5 bases at V and 4 bases at J, with 14 bases between. CDR3: CASSPGYRSYGYTF. CDR3 nucleotides: TGTGCCAGCAGTCCAGGGTATAGGAGCTATGGCTACACCTTC.

The rearrangement joins TRBV7-2 to TRBJ2-7; D uncertain. This CDR3 spans 13 amino acids. Germline V gene sequence: CDR1 SGHTA, CDR2 FQGNSA. Trimming shortened V by 6 bases and J by 2 bases, and 11 bases separated the two germline ends. CDR3 sequence reads: CASSWSPTYEQYF. Here the CDR3 DNA reads TGTGCCAGCAGTTGGTCACCTACCTACGAGCAGTACTTC.

CDR3 bases: TGTGCCAGCAGTTTACCGACCGGCTTAGGTCGTAAGCCCCAGCATTTT. This sequence encodes CASSLPTGLGRKPQHF. V gene TRBV28 combines with J gene TRBJ1-5; D is uncertain. Trimming took 2 bases from V and 8 from J, leaving 19 bases between them. Per the germline V gene, CDR1 is MDHEN and CDR2 is SYDVKM. This CDR3 spans 16 amino acids.

This chain joins TRBV5-6 and TRBJ1-1; 7 bases align to TRBD1. The CDR3 runs 15 residues. V was clipped by 0 bases and J by 10 bases; unmatched bases: 12. CDR1 is SGHDT, CDR2 YYEEEE, per germline. CDR3 sequence (DNA): TGTGCCAGCAGCTTGGCCCTCAACAGGGGTAGAAGAGCTTTCTTT. Amino acid sequence: CASSLALNRGRRAFF.

The rearrangement joins TRBV27 to TRBJ1-5; no definite D call. The germline gives CDR1 MNHEY, CDR2 SMNVEV (reference sequence). The CDR3 has 13 amino acids. V dropped 6 bases and J dropped 7 bases, with 13 bases sitting between them. The CDR3 DNA reads TGTGCCAGCAGCTTCGAGGATGGCCAGCCCCAGCATTTT. Amino acid sequence: CASSFEDGQPQHF.

The chain carries TRBV29-1 and TRBJ1-2; the D is unclear. The V gene lost 4 bases and the J gene lost 4 bases, with 7 bases spanning the gap. The CDR3 is 11 residues long. Per germline, CDR1 SQVTM and CDR2 ANQGSEA. CDR3 amino acids: CSVGGLYGYTF. DNA of the CDR3: TGCAGCGTTGGAGGGCTCTATGGCTACACCTTC.

This chain connects TRBV5-1 to TRBJ2-3; D possibly corresponds to TRBD1 (6 bases). V was trimmed by 0 bases and J by 2 bases, leaving 10 bases between them. CDR1 is SGHRS and CDR2 is YFSETQ in the germline V gene. The CDR3 sequence is 15 residues long. The CDR3 reads CASSLENRATDTQYF. CDR3 DNA: TGCGCCAGCAGCTTGGAGAACAGGGCCACAGATACGCAGTATTTT.

The chain couples TRBV7-9 to TRBJ2-3, with 8 bases lining up with TRBD1. Trimming cost V 7 bases and J 1 base; bases outside gene matches: 10. The germline V gene has CDR1 SEHNR and CDR2 FQNEAQ (reference sequence). The CDR3 is 16 amino acids. CDR3: CASTLGYRGGTDTQYF. DNA of the CDR3: TGTGCCAGCACCTTGGGCTACAGGGGGGGCACAGATACGCAGTATTTT.

The V and J genes are TRBV7-3 and TRBJ1-2; 9 bases align to TRBD1. The CDR3 is 14 amino acids. V lost 1 base to trimming and J lost 8 bases; unmatched junction nucleotides: 5. Germline CDR1 reads SGHTA; CDR2 reads FQGTGA. CDR3 coding DNA: TGTGCCAGCAGCTTAATCCGGACAGGGGAAGGCTACACCTTC. It translates to CASSLIRTGEGYTF.

The genes are TRBV18 and TRBJ1-5; the D is unclear. This CDR3 region has 17 residues. With 3 bases removed from V and 4 bases from J, the gap between germline ends came to 19 bases. In germline, CDR1 is KGHSH, CDR2 LQKENI. The chain's CDR3 is CASSPGSSGDWNQPQHF. The CDR3 DNA follows: TGTGCCAGCTCACCGGGGAGTTCGGGAGACTGGAATCAGCCCCAGCATTTT. The full variable domain, completed using reference TRBV18 and TRBJ1-5, is NAGVMQNPRHLVRRRGQEARLRCSPMKGHSHVYWYRQLPEEGLKFMVYLQKENIIDESGMPKERFSAEFPKEGPSILRIQQVVRGDSAAYFCASSPGSSGDWNQPQHFGDGTRLSIL.

This chain uses TRBV4-1 with TRBJ2-7; 9 bases map to TRBD1. Germline lookup yields CDR1 MGHRA and CDR2 YSYEKL. There are 14 residues in the CDR3. V was pared by 5 bases and J by 4 bases, with 6 bases of the junction left unmatched. The CDR3 region is CASSKPGQGYEQYF. The DNA for the CDR3 is TGCGCCAGCAGCAAACCGGGACAGGGTTACGAGCAGTACTTC.